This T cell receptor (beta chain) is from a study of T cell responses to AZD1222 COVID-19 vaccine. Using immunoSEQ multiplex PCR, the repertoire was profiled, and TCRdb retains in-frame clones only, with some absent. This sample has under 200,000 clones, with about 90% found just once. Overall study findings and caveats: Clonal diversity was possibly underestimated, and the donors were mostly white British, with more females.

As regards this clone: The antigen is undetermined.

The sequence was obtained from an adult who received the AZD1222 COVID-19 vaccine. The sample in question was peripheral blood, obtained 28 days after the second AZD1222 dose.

The DNA for the CDR3 is TGTGCCAGCAGCTTAGTAGCGGGGAACAATGAGCAGTTCTTC. It translates to CASSLVAGNNEQFF. This chain links TRBV7-2 with TRBJ2-1; the match to TRBD2 covers 8 bases. Germline trimming cut 1 base from V and 5 bases from J; bases unmatched to any gene: 1. The CDR3 has 14 amino acids. Germline CDR1 is SGHTA and CDR2 is FQGNSA.